This T cell receptor beta chain was identified in a study of memory CD4+ T cells and cytomegalovirus serostatus (dated by TCRdb to 2018 to 2020). In terms of the full investigation: The cohort comprised 33 healthy Belgian adults, 9 CMV seropositive and some 24 CMV seronegative. To replicate a published TCR-based CMV serostatus classifier, the researchers sequenced the CD4+ memory TCRbeta repertoires of a Belgian cohort whose cytomegalovirus serostatus was known. The full study reports these points: Of under 200 previously reported CMV-associated TCRbeta sequences, some 73 appeared in the CD4+ memory repertoires, each in one to five individuals. For CMV serostatus prediction, a median bootstrapped AUC of approximately 0.95 was reached with the original framework, and a median bootstrapped AUC of approximately 0.92 was reached with a US-trained random forest. On the Belgian cohort, the classifier built on the original framework reached a median bootstrapped AUC of about 0.95, with a 95% CI of 0.76-1.00. Only CD4+CD45RO+ memory cells were sequenced, unlike the original study, which covered naive and memory CD4+ and CD8+ populations. The results were interpreted as suggesting that the CMV-associated TCR signature is mostly present in the CD4+ memory repertoire.

The Quick-DNA Microprep Kit was used to extract genomic DNA from the sorted cells. TCRbeta DNA was amplified with the immunoSEQ hsTCRbeta kit following the manufacturer's protocol. TCRbeta libraries were sequenced on an Illumina MiSeq instrument. From the authors' description of their analysis: After out-of-frame sequences were removed, 2.4 million or so distinct TCRbeta sequences remained, averaging about 66,813 per individual. Each individual was scored using the number of 150 to 200 previously reported CMV-associated TCRbeta sequences that the individual carried and the total number of productive distinct TCRbeta sequences. A beta-binomial model was reimplemented in Python, and scikit-learn random forests with default parameters were trained on US cohort data. Classifier performance on the Belgian cohort was reported as the median AUC with percentile confidence intervals calculated over 10,000 bootstrap iterations. TCRdb took over this immuneACCESS table, retaining in-frame rearrangements with V and J assigned. Such tables are incomplete; in checked studies, under half of the missing clones stem from an unresolved V gene, and the remainder is unexplained. V and J calls and clone size are those listed in that table; D and trimming were worked out from the DNA. Recorded for this sample are just under 40,000 clones; about 73% of them occurred a single time. Of the sample, 0.78% is held by the ten largest clones.

The CDR3 numbers 12 residues from cysteine through phenylalanine. Here the CDR3 DNA is all that survives: 36 bases in frame from base 1. CDR1 is given as GTSNPN and CDR2 as SVGIG, both from the germline V gene (reference sequence). V and J are truncated by 3 bases and 6 bases respectively, leaving an intervening sequence of 9 bases. A FACSAria II was used to sort memory CD4+ T cells, defined as single viable CD3+CD4+CD8-CD45RO+ cells. CMV serostatus was determined with a Roche Elecsys assay detecting serum IgG against CMV pp150, pp28, p38 and p52. After the samples were thawed, total CD4+ T cells were enriched through positive selection using CD4 magnetic microbeads. The samples came from a different study that was designed specifically to examine the CD4+ T cell memory repertoire. Peripheral blood mononuclear cells were isolated and cryopreserved following standard operating procedures; serum was stored at -80 °C. Staining used CD3-PerCP (BW264/56), CD4-APC (RPA-T4), CD45RO-PE (UCHT1) and CD8-Pacific Orange (3B5) antibodies, with Sytox blue excluding non-viable cells.

A word on this clone: What antigen it recognizes has not been identified. Base qualities were left out, and no much larger clone turns up one base away.

The TCR comes from an adult in good health and CMV-seronegative. Sample: memory CD4+ T cells from blood. The V and J segments used are TRBV30 and TRBJ1-3, with no confident D gene call. The CDR3 protein is CAWSSQKNTIYF. The DNA sequence follows: TGTGCCTGGAGCAGTCAGAAAAACACCATATATTTT.